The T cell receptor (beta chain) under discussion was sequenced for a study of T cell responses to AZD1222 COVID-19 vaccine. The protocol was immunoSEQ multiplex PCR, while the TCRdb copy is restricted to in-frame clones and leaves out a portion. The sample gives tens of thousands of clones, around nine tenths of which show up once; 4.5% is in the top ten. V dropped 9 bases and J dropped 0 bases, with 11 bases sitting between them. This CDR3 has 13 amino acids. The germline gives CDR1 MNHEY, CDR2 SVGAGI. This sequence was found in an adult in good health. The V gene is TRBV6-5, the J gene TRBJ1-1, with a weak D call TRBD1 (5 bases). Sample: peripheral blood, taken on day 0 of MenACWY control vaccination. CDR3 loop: CASLGAVNTEAFF. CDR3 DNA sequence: TGTGCCAGTTTAGGGGCAGTGAACACTGAAGCTTTCTTT.